These 17 T cell receptor beta chains came from one sample sequenced in a study of identical twins' blood T cells. TCRdb analysed the 5' RACE reads with MiXCR anew, one entry per CDR3 protein. Among around 380,000 distinct CDR3 sequences listed, 28% were seen once. The sample consisted of PBMCs. The receptors stem from a woman aged 18 to 55 in good health.

The rearrangement links TRBV12-3 or TRBV12-4 to TRBJ1-1; tentative D call: TRBD1 (5 bases). V was trimmed by 7 bases and J by 0 bases, leaving 18 bases between them. This CDR3 region has 16 residues. CDR3 loop: CASTSRGLQLNTEAFF. For the CDR3, the DNA is TGTGCCAGCACCTCCCGGGGACTTCAATTGAACACTGAAGCTTTCTTT.

This clonotype was recorded a few times. The DNA for the CDR3 is TGTGCCAGCAGTTTAGAGGGGAACTATGGCTACACCTTC. This codes for CASSLEGNYGYTF. V and J are TRBV27 and TRBJ1-2; D may be TRBD1 (5 bases). This CDR3 spans 13 amino acids. Trimming removed 2 bases at V and 2 bases at J, with 6 bases between. CDR1 and CDR2 from the germline V gene are MNHEY and SMNVEV (reference sequence).

There are many counts of this clonotype. The chain carries TRBV20-1 and TRBJ1-1, with TRBD1 identical over 10 bases. There are 14 residues in the CDR3. Trimming at V came to 5 bases and at J to 4 bases, leaving 7 bases not matched to a gene. CDR1 is DFQATT and CDR2 is SNEGSKA in the germline V gene (reference sequence). This CDR3 reads CSAFRDRGSTEAFF. CDR3 sequence (DNA): TGCAGTGCTTTCCGGGACAGGGGATCCACTGAAGCTTTCTTT.

The chain links TRBV27 to TRBJ1-4; D perhaps matches TRBD1 (6 bases). V lost 6 bases, J lost 8 bases, and 19 bases lay in between. CDR3 length: 15 amino acids. Per germline, CDR1 MNHEY and CDR2 SMNVEV (reference sequence). DNA of the CDR3: TGTGCCAGCAGGTACATGAGGGGGATGGACGAAAAACTGTTTTTT. Encoded protein: CASRYMRGMDEKLFF.

This chain uses TRBV5-4 with TRBJ2-2; a possible D gene is TRBD2 (6 bases). The CDR3 length is 16 residues. Germline values: CDR1 SGHNT, CDR2 YYREEE (reference sequence). The V gene lost 0 bases and the J gene lost 0 bases, with 9 bases spanning the gap. The CDR3 protein is CASSLDPGANTGELFF. In nucleotides, the CDR3 is TGTGCCAGCAGCTTGGATCCGGGAGCGAACACCGGGGAGCTGTTTTTT. The whole variable domain, filled in from reference TRBV5-4 and TRBJ2-2, reads ETGVTQSPTHLIKTRGQQVTLRCSSQSGHNTVSWYQQALGQGPQFIFQYYREEENGRGNFPPRFSGLQFPNYSSELNVNALELDDSALYLCASSLDPGANTGELFFGEGSRLTVL.

This clonotype was found a few times. The chain is built from TRBV2 and TRBJ2-3; possible D gene TRBD2, 6 bases. This CDR3 has 17 amino acids. Germline lookup yields CDR1 SNHLY and CDR2 FYNNEI. V lost 5 bases, J lost 1 base, and 19 bases lay in between. DNA of the CDR3: TGTGCCAGCAGTCTTCGCACGGGGGACCAAGGCACAGATACGCAGTATTTT. This sequence encodes CASSLRTGDQGTDTQYF.

This clonotype appeared a few times. The CDR3 DNA reads TGTGCCAGCAGTTACCGGGGCCTAGGGGTAGAGCAGTTCTTC. Protein: CASSYRGLGVEQFF. This chain joins TRBV27 and TRBJ2-1, with D perhaps assigned TRBD1 or TRBD2 (5 bases each). V shed 4 bases and J shed 10 bases, with 17 bases lying between them. Germline V lookup: CDR1 MNHEY, CDR2 SMNVEV (reference sequence). CDR3 size: 14 residues.

V is TRBV5-1 and J is TRBJ1-2; D may be TRBD1 (5 bases). Trimming removed 4 bases from V and 4 bases from J, with 11 bases in between. Germline assignment: CDR1 SGHRS and CDR2 YFSETQ. The CDR3 has 13 residues. CDR3 DNA: TGCGCCAGCAGCACTGACAGCACCTATGGCTACACCTTC. This codes for CASSTDSTYGYTF.

This clonotype was picked up a small number of times. This chain uses TRBV29-1 with TRBJ1-2; D call uncertain. CDR1 SQVTM and CDR2 ANQGSEA come from the germline V gene. The ends were cut back, 4 bases at V and 5 bases at J, with 8 bases in the middle. CDR3 length: 11 amino acids. CDR3 protein: CSVGGGYGYTF. CDR3 DNA: TGCAGCGTTGGGGGAGGTTATGGCTACACCTTC. The full variable domain, rest sourced from reference TRBV29-1 and TRBJ1-2, is SAVISQKPSRDICQRGTSLTIQCQVDSQVTMMFWYRQQPGQSLTLIATANQGSEATYESGFVIDKFPISRPNLTFSTLTVSNMSPEDSSIYLCSVGGGYGYTFGSGTRLTVV.

The rearrangement links TRBV29-1 to TRBJ1-2; the D is unclear. CDR3 length: 11 residues. Trimming stripped 7 bases from V and 2 bases from J, with 8 bases between. CDR1 and CDR2 (germline): SQVTM, ANQGSEA. The CDR3 loop reads CSAVLNYGYTF. In nucleotides, the CDR3 is TGCAGCGCTGTCCTAAACTATGGCTACACCTTC. Full variable domain (missing parts from reference TRBV29-1 and TRBJ1-2): SAVISQKPSRDICQRGTSLTIQCQVDSQVTMMFWYRQQPGQSLTLIATANQGSEATYESGFVIDKFPISRPNLTFSTLTVSNMSPEDSSIYLCSAVLNYGYTFGSGTRLTVV.

This clonotype was counted only a few times. The chain links TRBV6-5 to TRBJ1-6, with TRBD1 matching 9 bases. The J segment lost 6 bases and the V segment lost 5 bases, leaving 8 bases of the junction unmatched. CDR1 and CDR2 from the germline V gene are MNHEY and SVGAGI. The CDR3 consists of 16 residues. The chain's CDR3 is CASSAPGTGTNSPLHF. The DNA for the CDR3 is TGTGCCAGCAGTGCCCCCGGGACAGGGACTAATTCACCCCTCCACTTT.

As concerns this clonotype: One end of the junction fails to match germline, which may point to a read error. The V gene is TRBV20-1, the J gene TRBJ1-4; D is unresolved. The CDR3 contains 15 residues. The germline V gene encodes CDR1 DFQATT and CDR2 SNEGSKA (reference sequence). CDR3 residues: CSARDPRPTNEELFF. CDR3 sequence (DNA): TGCAGTGCTAGAGATCCGCGACCAACTAATGAAGAACTGTTTTTT.

The chain is built from TRBV28 and TRBJ2-7, with D hard to call. CDR1 is MDHEN and CDR2 is SYDVKM in the germline V gene. CDR3 size: 12 residues. Trimming shortened V by 8 bases and J by 3 bases, and 11 bases separated the two germline ends. CDR3 amino acids: CASQSRRYEQYF. DNA of the CDR3: TGTGCCAGCCAGAGCAGGCGCTACGAGCAGTACTTC.

Ten or more counts support this clonotype. The genes are TRBV6-6 and TRBJ1-5; 9 positions match TRBD1. This CDR3 has 16 residues. CDR1 and CDR2 (germline): MNHNY, SVGAGI (reference sequence). Trimming took 1 base from V and 1 from J; bases not matched to a gene: 2. The CDR3 spells CASSYWDRDSNQPQHF. The CDR3, as DNA: TGTGCCAGCAGTTACTGGGACAGGGACAGCAATCAGCCCCAGCATTTT.

V is TRBV11-3 and J is TRBJ1-1, with no clear D. CDR3 length equals 16 residues. Trimming pared 1 base from V and 2 bases from J, leaving 14 bases between. Germline V CDR1 and CDR2: SGHNT, YENEEA. The CDR3 sequence is CASSLGPGRTNTEAFF. In DNA form, the CDR3 reads TGTGCCAGCAGCTTAGGTCCGGGTCGAACCAACACTGAAGCTTTCTTT.

The chain recombines TRBV20-1 with TRBJ2-4; D gene uncertain. The V end lost 4 bases, the J end lost 9 bases, and 16 bases lay between the germline ends. The length of the CDR3 is 13 residues. CDR1 is DFQATT and CDR2 is SNEGSKA in the germline V gene (reference sequence). The CDR3 DNA reads TGCAGTGCTATAGATGGGCGGCTTTTCATTCAGTACTTC. Translating gives CSAIDGRLFIQYF.

The rearrangement joins TRBV6-5 to TRBJ2-3, with D hard to call. The CDR3 covers 14 residues. Trimming took 10 bases from V and 2 from J, leaving 16 bases between them. The germline gives CDR1 MNHEY, CDR2 SVGAGI. The CDR3 nucleotides are TGTGCCATCACAACTCTAGATTCCACAGATACGCAGTATTTT. It translates to CAITTLDSTDTQYF.